This TCR beta chain was captured in a study of T cell changes during pregnancy in multiple sclerosis. This table comes from immunoSEQ multiplex PCR, and its TCRdb copy is limited to in-frame clones, with some not included. This table holds under 70,000 clones, 90% to 95% found once. The sequences come from peripheral blood, collected in the third trimester of pregnancy. This TCR came from a female donor in good health, enrolled as a control in a pregnancy study.

Here the CDR3 reads CASSDGGNEQFF. The CDR3, as DNA: TGTGCCAGCAGCGACGGGGGTAATGAGCAGTTCTTC. This chain uses TRBV7-9 with TRBJ2-1; weak D call: TRBD2 (6 bases). In germline, CDR1 is SEHNR, CDR2 FQNEAQ (reference sequence). This CDR3 has 12 amino acids. V gave up 5 bases and J gave up 7 bases, with 9 bases separating them.